These 14 T cell receptor beta chains were all obtained from the same sample, sequenced in a study of shared clonotypes between healthy human individuals. Method: immunoSEQ multiplex PCR; TCRdb's copy keeps in-frame clones and lacks some. Of over 950,000 clones listed, around 77% are singletons. Sequenced sample: memory CD4+ T cells from PBMCs. Subset noted: CD45RA-negative fraction. These receptors came from a young man in good health. Some clones in this sample may be carry-over from other donors' samples.

This clone was found a few times. The CDR3: CRFGVQETQYF. CDR3 bases: TGCAGATTTGGGGTGCAAGAGACCCAGTACTTC. The V gene is TRBV20-1, the J gene TRBJ2-5; the D is unclear. This CDR3 has 11 residues. Germline loops: CDR1 DFQATT, CDR2 SNEGSKA (reference sequence).

The chain has TRBV30 and TRBJ1-1; no definite D call. This CDR3 is built from 12 residues. Germline CDR1 is GTSNPN and CDR2 is SVGIG (reference sequence). The V end was cut by 4 bases, the J end by 5 bases, with 11 bases between. CDR3 loop: CAWTVIGTEAFF. The CDR3 DNA reads TGTGCCTGGACTGTGATTGGGACTGAAGCTTTCTTT.

V usage is TRBV7-3 and J usage is TRBJ2-1, with TRBD1 matching over 10 bases. Trimming took 2 bases from V and 6 from J; bases not matched to a gene: 1. This CDR3 contains 14 residues. In germline, CDR1 is SGHTA, CDR2 FQGTGA. The CDR3 spells CASSLGDRGNEQFF. The CDR3 nucleotides are TGTGCCAGCAGCTTAGGGGACAGGGGCAATGAGCAGTTCTTC.

This chain uses TRBV7-8 with TRBJ2-5; perhaps TRBD2 as D (6 bases). This CDR3 has 14 residues. The germline V gene has CDR1 SGHVS and CDR2 FQNEAQ. V dropped 3 bases and J dropped 1 base, with 9 bases sitting between them. CDR3 bases: TGTGCCAGCAGCTTGGGAGGCCTCCAAGAGACCCAGTACTTC. It specifies CASSLGGLQETQYF.

This chain uses TRBV5-6 with TRBJ2-5; D call uncertain. CDR3 size: 16 residues. Trimming took 3 bases from V and 3 from J, leaving 18 bases between them. CDR1 and CDR2 from the germline V gene are SGHDT and YYEEEE. The CDR3 is CASSSTGRTDKETQYF. The CDR3 bases are TGTGCCAGCAGCTCTACGGGTAGGACGGATAAAGAGACCCAGTACTTC.

This clone was observed a few times. V usage is TRBV11-2 and J usage is TRBJ2-1; TRBD2 aligns across 7 bases. V was clipped by 6 bases and J by 0 bases; unmatched bases: 11. Germline loops: CDR1 SGHAT, CDR2 FQNNGV. The length of the CDR3 is 17 residues. CDR3 DNA sequence: TGTGCCAGCAGTCAAATTTCTAGCGGTGGCTCCTACAATGAGCAGTTCTTC. Its protein is CASSQISSGGSYNEQFF.

The chain combines TRBV5-1 with TRBJ2-6; a weak D match, TRBD2 (5 bases). Germline V lookup: CDR1 SGHRS, CDR2 YFSETQ. CDR3 length: 17 residues. With 1 base removed from V and 0 bases from J, the gap between germline ends came to 11 bases. CDR3 DNA: TGCGCCAGCAGCTTGATTCCAGGACTCTCTGGGGCCAACGTCCTGACTTTC. Protein: CASSLIPGLSGANVLTF.

The chain combines TRBV11-3 with TRBJ2-7; D perhaps matches TRBD1 (6 bases). Per germline, CDR1 SGHNT and CDR2 YENEEA. CDR3 length: 13 amino acids. V was cut by 6 bases and J by 0 bases, with 9 bases left in between. The CDR3 DNA sequence: TGTGCCAGCAGACGGGACAACTCCTACGAGCAGTACTTC. Translation gives CASRRDNSYEQYF.

The J gene is TRBJ1-4, the V gene TRBV7-6; D is uncertain. V was pared by 1 base and J by 8 bases, with 5 bases between. This CDR3 is built from 12 residues. Germline-derived CDR1 and CDR2 are SGHVS and FNYEAQ. The CDR3 is CASSLVSEKLFF. The CDR3 DNA sequence: TGTGCCAGCAGCTTAGTATCCGAAAAACTGTTTTTT.

This rearrangement joins TRBV27 to TRBJ2-1, with 11 bases aligning to TRBD2. V was clipped by 0 bases and J by 0 bases; unmatched bases: 7. This CDR3 is 19 amino acids long. Germline-derived CDR1 and CDR2 are MNHEY and SMNVEV (reference sequence). The CDR3 bases are TGTGCCAGCAGTTTATCGTCGACTAGCGGGAAACCCTCCTACAATGAGCAGTTCTTC. Translated: CASSLSSTSGKPSYNEQFF.

The J gene is TRBJ2-7, the V gene TRBV7-2; TRBD2 might be the D (6 bases). The CDR3 spans 15 residues. V was shortened by 4 bases and J by 3 bases, with 16 bases between the two germline ends. Germline CDR1 SGHTA, CDR2 FQGNSA. The chain's CDR3 is CASSSSRGGDYEQYF. The CDR3 DNA is TGTGCCAGCAGCTCCTCCCGCGGCGGGGACTACGAGCAGTACTTC.

The chain recombines TRBV5-1 with TRBJ1-1; D ambiguous. The CDR3 consists of 13 residues. Germline V gene lookup returns CDR1 SGHRS and CDR2 YFSETQ. The V end was cut by 4 bases, the J end by 1 base, with 8 bases between. CDR3 amino acids: CASSKEANTEAFF. The CDR3 bases are TGCGCCAGCAGCAAAGAAGCGAACACTGAAGCTTTCTTT.

This clone was recorded only once. Other DNA sequences in this specimen translate into the identical CDR3. V is TRBV6-5 and J is TRBJ2-7; no reliable D call. The CDR3 has 14 amino acids. The ends were cut back, 3 bases at V and 0 bases at J, with 9 bases in the middle. CDR1 MNHEY and CDR2 SVGAGI come from the germline V gene. The CDR3 protein is CASSYARSSYEQYF. CDR3 nucleotide sequence: TGTGCCAGCAGTTATGCCAGGAGCTCCTACGAGCAGTACTTC.

The CDR3 protein is CASSMHRANTEAFF. Written as DNA, the CDR3 is TGTGCCAGCAGTATGCATAGGGCGAACACTGAAGCTTTCTTT. The chain combines TRBV28 with TRBJ1-1; no clear D. V lost 5 bases to trimming and J lost 1 base, with 11 bases between them. There are 14 residues in the CDR3. CDR1 is MDHEN, CDR2 SYDVKM, per germline.